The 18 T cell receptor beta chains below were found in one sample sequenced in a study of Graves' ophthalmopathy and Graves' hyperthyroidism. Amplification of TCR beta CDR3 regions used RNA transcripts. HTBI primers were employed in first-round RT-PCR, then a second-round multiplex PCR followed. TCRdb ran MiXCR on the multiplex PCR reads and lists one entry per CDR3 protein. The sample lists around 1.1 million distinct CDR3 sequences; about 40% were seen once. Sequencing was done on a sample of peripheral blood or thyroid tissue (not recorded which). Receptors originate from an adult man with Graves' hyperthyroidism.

The CDR3 region is CASSTGRGEVKKYF. The CDR3 DNA reads TGTGCCAGCAGTACCGGACGGGGCGAAGTTAAGAAGTACTTC. The chain couples TRBV27 to TRBJ2-7; D is tentatively TRBD1 or TRBD2 (5 bases each). CDR1 and CDR2 from the germline V gene are MNHEY and SMNVEV (reference sequence). The ends were cut back, 5 bases at V and 11 bases at J, with 22 bases in the middle. The CDR3 runs 14 residues.

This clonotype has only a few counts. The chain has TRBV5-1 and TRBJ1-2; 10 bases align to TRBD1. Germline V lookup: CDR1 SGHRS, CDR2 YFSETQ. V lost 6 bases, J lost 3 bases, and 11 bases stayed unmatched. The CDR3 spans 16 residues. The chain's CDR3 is CASTKTGGDFDYGYTF. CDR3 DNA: TGCGCCAGCACCAAGACAGGGGGCGATTTTGACTATGGCTACACCTTC.

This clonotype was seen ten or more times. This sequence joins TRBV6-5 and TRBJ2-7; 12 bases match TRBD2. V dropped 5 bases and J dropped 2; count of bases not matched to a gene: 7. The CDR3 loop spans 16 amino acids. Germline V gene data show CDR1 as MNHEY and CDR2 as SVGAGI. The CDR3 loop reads CASSPAGLAGTYEQYF. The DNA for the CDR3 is TGTGCCAGCAGTCCGGCGGGACTAGCGGGCACCTACGAGCAGTACTTC.

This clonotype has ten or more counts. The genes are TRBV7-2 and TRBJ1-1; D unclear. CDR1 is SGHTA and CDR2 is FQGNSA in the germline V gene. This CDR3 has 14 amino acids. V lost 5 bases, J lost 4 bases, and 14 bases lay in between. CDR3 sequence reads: CASSVQYLSTEAFF. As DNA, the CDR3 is TGTGCCAGCAGCGTACAGTACTTGAGCACTGAAGCTTTCTTT.

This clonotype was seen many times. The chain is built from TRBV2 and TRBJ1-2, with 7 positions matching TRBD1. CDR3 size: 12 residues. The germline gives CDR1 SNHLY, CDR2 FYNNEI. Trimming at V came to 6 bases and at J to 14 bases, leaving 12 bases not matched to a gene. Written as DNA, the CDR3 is TGTGCCAGCAGCCTCCGACAGGGTGCGACAACCTTC. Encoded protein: CASSLRQGATTF.

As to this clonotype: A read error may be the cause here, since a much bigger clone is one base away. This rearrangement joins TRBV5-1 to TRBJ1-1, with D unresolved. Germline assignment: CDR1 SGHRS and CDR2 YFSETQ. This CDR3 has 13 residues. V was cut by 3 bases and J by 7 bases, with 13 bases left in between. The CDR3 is CASSSGYPGEAFF. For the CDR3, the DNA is TGCGCCAGCAGCTCCGGTTATCCGGGTGAAGCTTTCTTT.

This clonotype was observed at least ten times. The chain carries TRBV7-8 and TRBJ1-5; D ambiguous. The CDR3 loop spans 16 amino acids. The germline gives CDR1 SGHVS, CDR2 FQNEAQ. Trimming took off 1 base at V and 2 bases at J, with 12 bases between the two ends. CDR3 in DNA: TGTGCCAGCAGCTTAGGACGGGATTCAGGCAATCAGCCCCAGCATTTT. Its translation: CASSLGRDSGNQPQHF. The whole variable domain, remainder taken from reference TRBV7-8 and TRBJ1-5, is GAGVSQSPRYKVAKRGQDVALRCDPISGHVSLFWYQQALGQGPEFLTYFQNEAQLDKSGLPSDRFFAERPEGSVSTLKIQRTQQEDSAVYLCASSLGRDSGNQPQHFGDGTRLSIL.

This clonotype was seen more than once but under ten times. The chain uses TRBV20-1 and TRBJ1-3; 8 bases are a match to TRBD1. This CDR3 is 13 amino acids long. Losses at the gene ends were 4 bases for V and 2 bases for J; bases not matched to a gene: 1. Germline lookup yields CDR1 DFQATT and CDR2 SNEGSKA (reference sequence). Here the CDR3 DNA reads TGCAGTGCTACGACAGGGGCTGGAAACACCATATATTTT. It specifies CSATTGAGNTIYF.

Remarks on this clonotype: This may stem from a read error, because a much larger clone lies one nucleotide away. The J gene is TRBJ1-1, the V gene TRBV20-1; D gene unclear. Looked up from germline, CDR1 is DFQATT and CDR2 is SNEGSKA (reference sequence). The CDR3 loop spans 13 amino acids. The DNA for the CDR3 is TGCAATGCTAAGCAGTACAAGAACACTGAAGCTTTCTTT. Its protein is CNAKQYKNTEAFF.

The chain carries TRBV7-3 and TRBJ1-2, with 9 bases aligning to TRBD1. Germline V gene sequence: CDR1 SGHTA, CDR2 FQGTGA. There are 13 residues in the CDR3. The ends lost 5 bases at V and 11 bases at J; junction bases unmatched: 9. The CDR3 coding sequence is TGTGCCAGCAGCACCTACGGGACAGGGCTTTACACCTTC. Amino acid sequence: CASSTYGTGLYTF.

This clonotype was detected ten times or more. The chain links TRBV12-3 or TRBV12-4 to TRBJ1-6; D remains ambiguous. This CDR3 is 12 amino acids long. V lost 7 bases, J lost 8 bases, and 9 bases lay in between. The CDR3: CASTGGDSPLHF. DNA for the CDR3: TGTGCCAGCACCGGCGGGGATTCACCCCTCCACTTT.

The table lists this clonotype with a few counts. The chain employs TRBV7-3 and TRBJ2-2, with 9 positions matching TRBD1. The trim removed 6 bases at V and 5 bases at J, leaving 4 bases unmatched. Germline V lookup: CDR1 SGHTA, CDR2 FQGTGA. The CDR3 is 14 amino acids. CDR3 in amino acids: CASRRTGETGELFF. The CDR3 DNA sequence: TGTGCCAGCAGACGGACAGGGGAGACCGGGGAGCTGTTTTTT.

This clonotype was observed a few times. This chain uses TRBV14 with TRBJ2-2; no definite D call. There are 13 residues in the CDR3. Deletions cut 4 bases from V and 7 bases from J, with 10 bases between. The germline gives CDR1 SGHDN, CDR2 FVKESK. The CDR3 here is CASSRLSGGELFF. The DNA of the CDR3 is TGTGCCAGCAGCCGCCTTTCGGGCGGGGAGCTGTTTTTT.

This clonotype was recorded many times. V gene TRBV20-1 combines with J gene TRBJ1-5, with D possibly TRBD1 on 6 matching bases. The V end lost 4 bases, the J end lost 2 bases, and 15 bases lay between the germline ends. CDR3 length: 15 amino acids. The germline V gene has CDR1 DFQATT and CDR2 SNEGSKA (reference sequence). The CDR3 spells CSAKSQGPRNQPQHF. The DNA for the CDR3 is TGCAGTGCTAAAAGTCAGGGGCCGCGCAATCAGCCCCAGCATTTT.

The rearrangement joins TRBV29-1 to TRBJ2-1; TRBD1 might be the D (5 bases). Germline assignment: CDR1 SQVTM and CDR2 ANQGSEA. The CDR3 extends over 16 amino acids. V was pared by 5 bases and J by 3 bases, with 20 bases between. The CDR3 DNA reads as TGCAGCGTTCGAGGTTCGGACAAGGCCAGCTACAATGAGCAGTTCTTC. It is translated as CSVRGSDKASYNEQFF.

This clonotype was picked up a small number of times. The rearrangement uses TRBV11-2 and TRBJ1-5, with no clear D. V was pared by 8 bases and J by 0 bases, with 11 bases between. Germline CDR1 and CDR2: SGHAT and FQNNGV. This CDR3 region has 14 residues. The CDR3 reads CASGWANSNQPQHF. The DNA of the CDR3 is TGTGCCAGCGGGTGGGCTAATAGCAATCAGCCCCAGCATTTT. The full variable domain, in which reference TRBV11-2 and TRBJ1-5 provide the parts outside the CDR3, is EAGVAQSPRYKIIEKRQSVAFWCNPISGHATLYWYQQILGQGPKLLIQFQNNGVVDDSQLPKDRFSAERLKGVDSTLKIQPAKLEDSAVYLCASGWANSNQPQHFGDGTRLSIL.

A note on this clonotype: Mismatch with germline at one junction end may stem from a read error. The CDR3 protein is CASSPLGTTFYEQYF. CDR3 nucleotide sequence: TGTGCCAGCAGCCCCTTAGGGACTACATTCTACGAGCAGTACTTC. The chain has TRBV10-2 and TRBJ2-7; the match to TRBD2 covers 7 bases. The CDR3 loop spans 15 amino acids. Germline CDR1 and CDR2: WSHSY and SAAADI.

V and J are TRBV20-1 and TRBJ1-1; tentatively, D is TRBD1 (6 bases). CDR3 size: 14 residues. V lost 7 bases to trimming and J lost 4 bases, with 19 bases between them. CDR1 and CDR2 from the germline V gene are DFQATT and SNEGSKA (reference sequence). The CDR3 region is CSERGGRRSTEAFF. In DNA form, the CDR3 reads TGCAGTGAAAGAGGGGGGCGCAGGAGCACTGAAGCTTTCTTT.